The 11 T cell receptor beta chains below all came from one sample that was sequenced in a study of T cells in Graves' hyperthyroidism and ophthalmopathy. It was RNA transcripts that yielded the amplified TCR beta CDR3 regions. HTBI primers were employed in a first-round RT-PCR of the TCR CDR3. TCRdb called the multiplex PCR reads again in MiXCR, with one record for every CDR3 protein. The profile shows roughly 170,000 distinct CDR3 sequences, about 9% of them singletons. The specimen was blood. These receptors were collected from a woman between 18 and 29 years old with Graves' hyperthyroidism that later progressed to Graves' ophthalmopathy.

This clonotype was detected many times. The V and J genes are TRBV29-1 and TRBJ1-1, with a possible D match to TRBD1 (5 bases). V was trimmed by 3 bases and J by 5 bases, leaving 7 bases between them. The CDR3 runs to 11 residues. Germline V gene data show CDR1 as SQVTM and CDR2 as ANQGSEA. The CDR3 bases are TGCAGCGTTGATCGACAGACTGAAGCTTTCTTT. It codes for CSVDRQTEAFF.

The chain has TRBV6-1 and TRBJ1-4, with 8 bases lining up with TRBD1. Germline-derived CDR1 and CDR2 are MNHNS and SASEGT. Trimming cost V 7 bases and J 5 bases; bases outside gene matches: 24. This CDR3 is 20 amino acids long. Here the CDR3 reads CASNKSRTGMVPFANEKLFF. CDR3 coding DNA: TGTGCCAGCAACAAATCTCGGACAGGGATGGTTCCTTTCGCGAATGAAAAACTGTTTTTT.

The chain is built from TRBV15 and TRBJ2-3; D call uncertain. The CDR3 is 15 amino acids. The germline V gene encodes CDR1 LNHNV and CDR2 YYDKDF (reference sequence). Trimming stripped 4 bases from V and 1 base from J, with 12 bases between. CDR3 DNA sequence: TGTGCCACCAGCACCTCCTGGACCCGCACAGATACGCAGTATTTT. Encoded protein: CATSTSWTRTDTQYF.

This clonotype was recorded many times. The chain joins TRBV7-9 to TRBJ2-7; D is undetermined. From germline, CDR1 is SEHNR and CDR2 FQNEAQ (reference sequence). This CDR3 is 13 amino acids long. Between the trimmed V and J ends, which lost 7 bases and 2 bases, there was a span of 12 bases. Here the CDR3 DNA reads TGTGCCAGCACAAACCCGGTAACCTACGAGCAGTACTTC. As protein: CASTNPVTYEQYF.

The rearrangement joins TRBV2 to TRBJ2-7; D may be TRBD2 (6 bases). The CDR3 is 14 residues long. V gave up 6 bases and J gave up 5 bases, with 17 bases separating them. Looked up from germline, CDR1 is SNHLY and CDR2 is FYNNEI. This CDR3 is CASRGGRGFNEQYF. For the CDR3, the DNA is TGTGCCAGCAGGGGGGGACGGGGATTTAACGAGCAGTACTTC.

Turning to this clonotype: One base away lies a much larger clone, so this may be a sequencing read error. The V and J genes are TRBV6-5 and TRBJ2-7, with D uncertain. Germline V gene lookup returns CDR1 MNHEY and CDR2 SVGAGI. The CDR3 contains 11 residues. The CDR3 nucleotides read TGTGCCGGCAGTTACGCCTACGAGCAGTACTTC. It yields the protein CAGSYAYEQYF.

This clonotype appeared many times. V is TRBV6-1 and J is TRBJ1-6, with TRBD1 matching over 9 bases. The germline V gene encodes CDR1 MNHNS and CDR2 SASEGT. The CDR3 covers 14 residues. Trimming cost V 1 base and J 9 bases; bases outside gene matches: 1. The CDR3 region has the DNA TGTGCCAGCAGTGAAGTGGGACAGGGTTCACCCCTCCACTTT. The encoded protein is CASSEVGQGSPLHF.

This clonotype occurred many times. The V call is TRBV2, the J call TRBJ2-5; possible D gene TRBD1, 6 bases. Trimming removed 6 bases from V and 5 bases from J, with 19 bases in between. This CDR3 contains 15 residues. Germline V gives CDR1 SNHLY, CDR2 FYNNEI. Written as DNA, the CDR3 is TGTGCCAGCAGGTCAATACCGGGACACGCTGAGACCCAGTACTTC. Residues: CASRSIPGHAETQYF.

On this clonotype itself: The junction differs from germline at one of its ends, possibly a read error. V gene TRBV7-2 combines with J gene TRBJ2-5; no clear D. Germline-derived CDR1 and CDR2 are SGHTA and FQGNSA. The CDR3 extends over 11 amino acids. The CDR3 loop reads CASSLTETRYF. CDR3 sequence (DNA): TGTGCCAGCAGCCTCACCGAGACCCGGTACTTC.

This clonotype was recorded many times. The CDR3 loop is CASSSQGTGGYTF. The CDR3 bases are TGTGCCAGCAGCTCACAAGGGACGGGAGGCTACACCTTC. The rearrangement uses TRBV13 and TRBJ1-2; maybe TRBD1 (5 bases). Trimming left V 4 bases short and J 8 bases short, with 14 bases between. Germline V gene data show CDR1 as PRHDT and CDR2 as FYEKMQ (reference sequence). The length of the CDR3 is 13 residues.

Only a few counts were recorded for this clonotype. The chain links TRBV6-1 to TRBJ2-3, with 9 bases lining up with TRBD1. Germline CDR1 MNHNS, CDR2 SASEGT. The junction had 13 bases not matched to a gene; V was cut back by 5 bases and J by 4 bases. The CDR3 is 17 residues long. The CDR3: CASSSRTGAQWADTQYF. In nucleotides, the CDR3 is TGTGCCAGCAGTTCCAGGACAGGGGCCCAGTGGGCAGATACGCAGTATTTT.